The source of this T cell receptor (beta chain) is a study of tumor and adjacent non-tumor tissue in lung cancer (dated by TCRdb to 2017 to 2018). Looking at the study overall: Patients with adenocarcinoma (approximately 11), squamous cell carcinoma (2) and small cell lung cancer (1) were included in the cohort. Bulk TCRbeta repertoires were compared between lung tumor tissue and matched distant non-tumor lung tissue obtained from approximately 16 lung cancer patients. More than 25 paired specimens, one tumor and one normal lung sample per patient, were profiled by TCRbeta CDR3 sequencing. Sequencing generated a total of approximately 130 million productive TCRbeta reads, averaging roughly 3.9 million reads per sample. Among the approximately 15 patients, ages ranged from roughly 31 to 76 years, approximately ten were men and 5 were women, and disease was TNM stage I to III.

This clonotype was observed many times. Its specific antigen is unknown. Base qualities are not recorded, but no much larger clone differs from it by a single base. The library was prepared using multiplex PCR. Reads for this sample came from an Illumina HiSeq 2500. TCRbeta libraries were constructed through three rounds of nested PCR with primers (Table S4) according to protocols modified from ARM-PCR. PCR products of 200-500 bp were gel-excised and purified with the QIAquick gel extraction kit before sequencing. As for how the authors treated the data: Trimmomatic was used to clean the reads, FLASH was used to merge the reads into complete CDR3 sequences, and MiTCR was used to assign the reads to V(D)J germline segments. Clonal diversity was calculated as the inverse Simpson's index using VDJtools. Productive reads were defined as in-frame sequences without a premature stop codon. Through fastp at Q25 and MiXCR, TCRdb rebuilt clones from the public reads, retaining in-frame beta chains. Each record represents a unique CDR3 protein, reported with the most common genes and DNA among its rows. The V and J calls and clone size are TCRdb's, not the authors'. For this sample the table gives fewer than 120,000 distinct CDR3 sequences, of which 84% were detected only once. Jointly, the top ten make up 20% to 25% of the sample.

Here is what the overall study found, with its caveats: The top 100 clones accounted for a significantly larger cumulative portion of the repertoire in normal lung than in tumor tissue. Significantly higher TCR diversity (inverse Simpson) was observed in tumor tissue than in normal lung tissue (around 450 vs 150, P = 0.0075, Mann-Whitney U test). Neither the sequencing platform nor unique molecular identifiers are mentioned in the methods. With only approximately 16 patients in the cohort, the authors noted that larger samples and more detailed clinical data are needed. Significantly higher TCR diversity was found in younger patients, and higher tumor TCR diversity was associated with shorter overall and disease-free survival. Because peripheral blood was not sequenced, blood TCRbeta repertoires in the lung cancer patients of the study were not examined.

From cysteine to phenylalanine, the CDR3 is 14 amino acids long. The read is trimmed to its CDR3 DNA, 42 bases read in frame from base 1. V loses 3 bases, J loses 2 bases, and the germline ends lie 8 bases apart. RNA was extracted from bulk unsorted tissue and checked for quality with a NanoDrop ND-1000 and an Agilent 2100. Donors were newly diagnosed lung cancer patients admitted for thoracic surgery in China between August and November 2014, without prior chemotherapy. Patients who had received previous radiotherapy or chemotherapy, or who had another concurrent cancer, were excluded from the study. Pieces of surgical tissue measuring about 1-2.1 cm3 were kept in RNAlater solution and held at -80 degrees C until needed.

The rearranged segments are TRBV12-3 or TRBV12-4 and TRBJ1-5, with the D gene not confidently named. Sequenced input: lung tumor tissue. The TCR comes from a man aged 65 to 79 with non-small cell lung cancer. The DNA is TGTGCCAGCAGTTTCTCGGCAGGCAATCAGCCCCAGCATTTT. Translation gives CASSFSAGNQPQHF.